The 4 T cell receptor beta chains listed next were all sequenced from one sample in a study of T cell responses to AZD1222 COVID-19 vaccine. The assay was immunoSEQ multiplex PCR, and TCRdb's table has in-frame clones only and misses some. The table records more than 110,000 clones, roughly 90% of them present only once. The material sequenced was peripheral blood, taken on day 0 of AZD1222 vaccination. All receptors come from an adult in good health.

Notes on this clone: At one end, the junction sequence differs from germline, possibly due to a read error. The chain carries TRBV19 and TRBJ1-2; D unclear. Germline CDR1 reads LNHDA; CDR2 reads SQIVND (reference sequence). There are 14 residues in the CDR3. The CDR3 DNA sequence: TGTGCCAGTACCGCACTCTATGGCTACACCGAGTCCGCCTTC. Its translation is CASTALYGYTESAF.

The chain is built from TRBV21-1 and TRBJ1-5. TRBV21-1 is tagged as a pseudogene. This CDR3 contains 16 residues. DNA of the CDR3: TGTGCCAGCAGCTATTACGGGGAAAATAGCAATCAGCCCCAGCATTTT. Protein sequence: CASSYYGENSNQPQHF.

This clone was seen only once. This sequence joins TRBV5-1 and TRBJ2-7; D is perhaps TRBD1 (6 bases). Deletions cut 4 bases from V and 4 bases from J, with 9 bases between. The CDR3 has 12 residues. Germline lookup yields CDR1 SGHRS and CDR2 YFSETQ. CDR3 residues: CASSPQGYEQYF. The CDR3 DNA reads TGCGCCAGCAGCCCGCAGGGGTACGAGCAGTACTTC. Filled out from reference TRBV5-1 and TRBJ2-7, the complete variable domain reads KAGVTQTPRYLIKTRGQQVTLSCSPISGHRSVSWYQQTPGQGLQFLFEYFSETQRNKGNFPGRFSGRQFSNSRSEMNVSTLELGDSALYLCASSPQGYEQYFGPGTRLTVT.

This chain joins TRBV7-2 and TRBJ1-2, with D perhaps TRBD1 (5 bases). Per the germline V gene, CDR1 is SGHTA and CDR2 is FQGNSA. The CDR3 contains 13 residues. Trimming shortened V by 4 bases and J by 1 base, and 7 bases separated the two germline ends. CDR3 bases: TGTGCCAGCAGCTCTCAGGGTAACTATGGCTACACCTTC. Translation gives CASSSQGNYGYTF.